This passage covers 32 T cell receptor beta chains from one sample sequenced in a study of shared clonotypes between healthy human individuals. The assay was immunoSEQ multiplex PCR, and TCRdb's table has in-frame clones only and misses some. The sample consists of fewer than 1.4 million clones, around 78% of them appearing once. What was sequenced was memory CD4+ T cells from PBMCs. Subset meaning: CD45RA-negative fraction. These receptors all stem from a man aged 18 to 29 in good health. Some clones in this sample may be carry-over from other donors' samples.

The CDR3 sequence is CASRGTLANYGYTF. The DNA for the CDR3 is TGTGCCAGCAGGGGGACTTTAGCTAACTATGGCTACACCTTC. The chain combines TRBV6-5 with TRBJ1-2, with D tentatively TRBD1 (5 bases). In germline, CDR1 is MNHEY, CDR2 SVGAGI. The CDR3 contains 14 residues. V gave up 6 bases and J gave up 0 bases, with 11 bases separating them.

This clone was seen a few times. This chain connects TRBV7-3 to TRBJ2-1, with unresolved D. This CDR3 is 14 amino acids long. The V end lost 2 bases, the J end lost 3 bases, and 8 bases lay between the germline ends. The V gene's germline CDR1 is SGHTA and CDR2 FQGTGA. CDR3 in amino acids: CASSLGPFYNEQFF. In DNA, the CDR3 is TGTGCCAGCAGCTTAGGACCATTCTACAATGAGCAGTTCTTC.

The chain couples TRBV19 to TRBJ2-5, with no clear D. The CDR3 covers 15 residues. Trimming took 5 bases from V and 1 from J, leaving 14 bases between them. The V gene's germline CDR1 is LNHDA and CDR2 SQIVND (reference sequence). The CDR3 DNA is TGTGCCAGTAGTCTGGTGGTTCGTCCCCAAGAGACCCAGTACTTC. Its protein is CASSLVVRPQETQYF.

V is TRBV9 and J is TRBJ1-5; D is undetermined. V shed 4 bases and J shed 3 bases, with 14 bases lying between them. This CDR3 has 15 amino acids. CDR1 and CDR2 (germline): SGDLS, YYNGEE. The CDR3 is CASSPRRAYNQPQHF. CDR3 in DNA: TGTGCCAGCAGCCCTAGACGTGCGTACAATCAGCCCCAGCATTTT.

This chain connects TRBV18 to TRBJ2-7; weak D call: TRBD1 (5 bases). V lost 4 bases to trimming and J lost 2 bases, with 12 bases between them. The germline CDR1 and CDR2 sequences are KGHSH and LQKENI. The CDR3 is 14 residues long. DNA of the CDR3: TGTGCCAGCTCACGGACACCGGACCCCTACGAGCAGTACTTC. Encoded protein: CASSRTPDPYEQYF.

This clone appeared once. The rearrangement joins TRBV6-1 to TRBJ2-6, with D perhaps TRBD2 (6 bases). The V gene's germline CDR1 is MNHNS and CDR2 SASEGT. Trimming cost V 7 bases and J 0 bases, with 10 bases left between them. This CDR3 is built from 15 residues. The CDR3 DNA is TGTGCCAGCACCCCCGGGAGCTCTGGGGCCAACGTCCTGACTTTC. Translating gives CASTPGSSGANVLTF.

The chain uses TRBV27 and TRBJ1-2; tentatively, D is TRBD1 (5 bases). This CDR3 is 15 amino acids long. Germline V gene data show CDR1 as MNHEY and CDR2 as SMNVEV (reference sequence). Trimming took 6 bases from V and 5 from J, leaving 19 bases between them. The CDR3 here is CASRNREGEGYGYTF. Written as DNA, the CDR3 is TGTGCCAGCAGAAATCGGGAGGGAGAGGGGTATGGCTACACCTTC.

A word on this clone: A read error may explain this, as a much larger clone is one base away. Other DNA variants within this sample encode the same CDR3. The V and J genes are TRBV2 and TRBJ1-2; 7 bases map to TRBD1. Germline CDR1 SNHLY, CDR2 FYNNEI. The CDR3 consists of 12 residues. Germline trimming cut 6 bases from V and 4 bases from J; bases unmatched to any gene: 2. The CDR3 is CASSGDSYGYTF. In DNA form, the CDR3 reads TGTGCCAGCAGCGGGGACAGCTATGGCTACACCTTC.

The chain joins TRBV5-1 to TRBJ1-1; D is uncertain. V shed 1 base and J shed 5 bases, with 15 bases lying between them. The length of the CDR3 is 15 residues. Germline V gene lookup returns CDR1 SGHRS and CDR2 YFSETQ. CDR3 loop: CASSLWPTSETEAFF. CDR3 in DNA: TGCGCCAGCAGCTTGTGGCCTACCTCGGAGACTGAAGCTTTCTTT.

As regards this clone: In this CDR3 the conserved last residue, phenylalanine or tryptophan, is missing, so a read error is likely. The chain uses TRBV9 and TRBJ1-2; D possibly corresponds to TRBD1 (5 bases). Germline CDR1 SGDLS, CDR2 YYNGEE. The V end was cut by 0 bases, the J end by 4 bases, with 10 bases between. The CDR3 sequence is 14 residues long. In DNA form, the CDR3 reads TGTGCCAGCAGCGTAGCTGAAGGGACCTATGGCTACACCTTG. Translated, it gives CASSVAEGTYGYTL.

J is TRBJ2-7 and V is TRBV18; 9 bases match TRBD2. The CDR3 loop spans 19 amino acids. The J segment lost 2 bases and the V segment lost 6 bases, leaving 20 bases of the junction unmatched. Germline values: CDR1 KGHSH, CDR2 LQKENI. In DNA, the CDR3 is TGTGCCAGCTCCTCCCGCGGATCTAGCGGGATGGGTTTGGCCTACGAGCAGTACTTC. Protein product: CASSSRGSSGMGLAYEQYF. Full variable domain (outside the CDR3, taken from reference TRBV18 and TRBJ2-7): NAGVMQNPRHLVRRRGQEARLRCSPMKGHSHVYWYRQLPEEGLKFMVYLQKENIIDESGMPKERFSAEFPKEGPSILRIQQVVRGDSAAYFCASSSRGSSGMGLAYEQYFGPGTRLTVT.

The rearrangement joins TRBV30 to TRBJ2-7; 8 nucleotides match TRBD2. The CDR3 totals 12 residues. The V gene's germline CDR1 is GTSNPN and CDR2 SVGIG (reference sequence). The V and J ends lost 5 bases and 6 bases, in that order; junction bases with no gene match: 6. The DNA for the CDR3 is TGTGCCTGGGGGGACGGGAGGGTCGAGCAGTACTTC. It specifies CAWGDGRVEQYF.

This clone was counted once. The chain is built from TRBV11-3 and TRBJ2-1, with D possibly matching TRBD2 (5 bases). This CDR3 region has 13 residues. Trimming took 1 base from V and 12 from J, leaving 13 bases between them. From germline, CDR1 is SGHNT and CDR2 YENEEA. CDR3 in DNA: TGTGCCAGCAGCTTAGCTGGAGGCCATAGGCAGTTCTTC. Protein: CASSLAGGHRQFF.

In DNA, the CDR3 is TGTGCCAGCAGCTTAGGACTAGGTGCCCACAATGAGCAGTTCTTC. The encoded protein is CASSLGLGAHNEQFF. This sequence joins TRBV7-9 and TRBJ2-1; a possible D gene is TRBD2 (6 bases). CDR1 is SEHNR and CDR2 is FQNEAQ in the germline V gene (reference sequence). Between the trimmed V and J ends, which lost 1 base and 5 bases, there was a span of 12 bases. There are 15 residues in the CDR3.

The CDR3 DNA follows: TGTGCCAGCGGGGAAGGGACAGCTAACTATGGCTACACCTTC. Translating it yields CASGEGTANYGYTF. The chain combines TRBV28 with TRBJ1-2; 7 nucleotides line up with TRBD1. Germline V gene data show CDR1 as MDHEN and CDR2 as SYDVKM. V lost 8 bases and J lost 0; bases outside the gene matches: 6. This CDR3 spans 14 amino acids.

The chain couples TRBV5-6 to TRBJ2-1; D unclear. Germline CDR1 reads SGHDT; CDR2 reads YYEEEE. The CDR3 consists of 14 residues. Trimming took off 4 bases at V and 5 bases at J, with 13 bases between the two ends. As DNA, the CDR3 is TGTGCCAGCAGCAAGATCCCGACCAACAATGAGCAGTTCTTC. This translates into CASSKIPTNNEQFF. Full variable domain (rest looked up from reference TRBV5-6 and TRBJ2-1): DAGVTQSPTHLIKTRGQQVTLRCSPKSGHDTVSWYQQALGQGPQFIFQYYEEEERQRGNFPDRFSGHQFPNYSSELNVNALLLGDSALYLCASSKIPTNNEQFFGPGTRLTVL.

This clone was seen many times. The V and J genes are TRBV11-2 and TRBJ1-1, with D unresolved. The germline V and J ends were trimmed by 6 bases and 3 bases, with 8 bases remaining between them. CDR1 is SGHAT, CDR2 FQNNGV, per germline. The CDR3 totals 12 residues. CDR3 bases: TGTGCCAGCAGGCCCGGGTACACTGAAGCTTTCTTT. Its translation is CASRPGYTEAFF.

The chain employs TRBV7-3 and TRBJ2-1; possibly TRBD1 for D (5 bases). V lost 3 bases and J 12 bases, leaving 15 bases between the germline ends. The length of the CDR3 is 13 residues. From germline, CDR1 is SGHTA and CDR2 FQGTGA. The CDR3 region is CASSFIVQGGQFF. The CDR3 DNA sequence: TGTGCCAGCAGCTTTATTGTTCAGGGTGGGCAGTTCTTC.

This clone has only a few counts. The chain combines TRBV15 with TRBJ1-4; D remains ambiguous. Trimming removed 0 bases from V and 5 bases from J, with 4 bases in between. This CDR3 is 13 amino acids long. Germline CDR1 reads LNHNV; CDR2 reads YYDKDF (reference sequence). CDR3 in amino acids: CATSRDLNEKLFF. CDR3 in DNA: TGTGCCACCAGCAGAGATCTCAATGAAAAACTGTTTTTT.

The V call is TRBV19, the J call TRBJ1-5; 9 bases match TRBD1. The CDR3 sequence is 16 residues long. Germline trimming cut 5 bases from V and 6 bases from J; bases unmatched to any gene: 11. Germline V lookup: CDR1 LNHDA, CDR2 SQIVND (reference sequence). The CDR3 protein is CASSPPGQGHGQPQHF. DNA of the CDR3: TGTGCCAGTAGTCCCCCGGGACAGGGTCACGGTCAGCCCCAGCATTTT. Filled out from reference TRBV19 and TRBJ1-5, the complete variable domain reads DGGITQSPKYLFRKEGQNVTLSCEQNLNHDAMYWYRQDPGQGLRLIYYSQIVNDFQKGDIAEGYSVSREKKESFPLTVTSAQKNPTAFYLCASSPPGQGHGQPQHFGDGTRLSIL.

The V gene is TRBV6-5, the J gene TRBJ2-5; TRBD2 might be the D (5 bases). CDR3 length equals 15 residues. V shed 0 bases and J shed 0 bases, with 8 bases lying between them. CDR1 and CDR2 (germline): MNHEY, SVGAGI. CDR3 bases: TGTGCCAGCAGTTACTCCGCCGGGAACCAAGAGACCCAGTACTTC. This gives the protein CASSYSAGNQETQYF.

In its sample, this clone was seen once. The chain couples TRBV7-2 to TRBJ2-1, with 12 nucleotides matching TRBD2. Germline V lookup: CDR1 SGHTA, CDR2 FQGNSA. This CDR3 is 18 amino acids long. After removal of 1 base from V and 6 bases from J, the junction contained 10 bases not matched to a gene. Here the CDR3 reads CASSLGVRLAGEPNEQFF. In nucleotides, the CDR3 is TGTGCCAGCAGCTTAGGGGTCCGACTAGCGGGAGAACCCAATGAGCAGTTCTTC.

The V call is TRBV19, the J call TRBJ2-7; 9 bases fit TRBD2. With 3 bases clipped from V and 4 bases from J, the junction kept 7 bases outside the gene matches. CDR1 is LNHDA, CDR2 SQIVND, per germline (reference sequence). The length of the CDR3 is 15 residues. This CDR3 reads CASSIRLAEAYEQYF. DNA for the CDR3: TGTGCCAGTAGTATCCGACTAGCGGAGGCTTACGAGCAGTACTTC.

The chain carries TRBV5-1 and TRBJ2-7; TRBD1 matches at 10 bases. V shed 3 bases and J 0 bases; nucleotides not matched to a gene: 3. The CDR3 is 15 residues long. Per germline, CDR1 SGHRS and CDR2 YFSETQ. CDR3 region: CASSWTGGVSYEQYF. CDR3 bases: TGCGCCAGCAGCTGGACAGGGGGGGTCTCCTACGAGCAGTACTTC.

The chain carries TRBV7-3 and TRBJ1-2; D not resolved. There are 13 residues in the CDR3. The germline gives CDR1 SGHTA, CDR2 FQGTGA. Trimming left V 1 base short and J 3 bases short, with 6 bases between. CDR3 region: CASSLNGDYGYTF. The CDR3 DNA reads TGTGCCAGCAGCTTAAATGGAGACTATGGCTACACCTTC.

This sequence joins TRBV19 and TRBJ1-1; D is ambiguous. V lost 5 bases to trimming and J lost 2 bases, with 15 bases between them. CDR3 length: 15 residues. The germline V gene has CDR1 LNHDA and CDR2 SQIVND (reference sequence). CDR3 nucleotide sequence: TGTGCCAGTAGTGTTAGTATCAGGAGTAACACTGAAGCTTTCTTT. It translates to CASSVSIRSNTEAFF. The full variable domain, its missing parts supplied by reference TRBV19 and TRBJ1-1, is DGGITQSPKYLFRKEGQNVTLSCEQNLNHDAMYWYRQDPGQGLRLIYYSQIVNDFQKGDIAEGYSVSREKKESFPLTVTSAQKNPTAFYLCASSVSIRSNTEAFFGQGTRLTVV.

This chain links TRBV7-2 with TRBJ2-2, with D unresolved. The length of the CDR3 is 14 residues. Germline V gives CDR1 SGHTA, CDR2 FQGNSA. Trimming removed 10 bases from V and 0 bases from J, with 12 bases in between. The DNA of the CDR3 is TGTGCCACCAAACAGAACGCGAACACCGGGGAGCTGTTTTTT. It specifies CATKQNANTGELFF.

The chain employs TRBV7-6 and TRBJ2-7; 9 bases map to TRBD2. Germline CDR1 and CDR2: SGHVS and FNYEAQ. After removal of 1 base from V and 5 bases from J, the junction contained 12 bases not matched to a gene. The CDR3 totals 17 residues. CDR3 nucleotide sequence: TGTGCCAGCAGCTTAGGATCGGCGGGAGGGCCTCCCGACGAGCAGTACTTC. It specifies CASSLGSAGGPPDEQYF.

The chain employs TRBV5-1 and TRBJ1-1; TRBD1 is a possible D gene (5 bases). The CDR3 totals 17 residues. Germline CDR1 is SGHRS and CDR2 is YFSETQ. Trimming removed 4 bases at V and 2 bases at J, with 21 bases between. This chain's CDR3 is CASSPGGWADLNTEAFF. CDR3 in DNA: TGCGCCAGCAGCCCGGGGGGTTGGGCAGACCTCAACACTGAAGCTTTCTTT.

The chain combines TRBV6-1 with TRBJ1-1, with a weak D call TRBD1 (6 bases). CDR1 is MNHNS, CDR2 SASEGT, per germline. V lost 6 bases and J lost 11, with 22 bases in between. The CDR3 runs to 14 residues. In nucleotides, the CDR3 is TGTGCCAGCAGCAGCGCCAGATCTCAGGGGAAGGCTTTCTTT. Translating gives CASSSARSQGKAFF.

This chain joins TRBV6-6 and TRBJ1-5, with 8 bases lining up with TRBD1. Germline lookup yields CDR1 MNHNY and CDR2 SVGAGI (reference sequence). This CDR3 contains 13 residues. The V and J ends lost 8 bases and 2 bases, in that order; junction bases with no gene match: 2. The CDR3 sequence: CASAGQGNQPQHF. The CDR3 DNA is TGTGCCAGCGCGGGACAGGGCAATCAGCCCCAGCATTTT.

The CDR3, as DNA: TGTGCCAGCAGCCCCATGCTCCTCCATGGCTACACCTTC. It translates to CASSPMLLHGYTF. The chain uses TRBV5-5 and TRBJ1-2; D uncertain. Germline V gene lookup returns CDR1 SGHKS and CDR2 YYEKEE (reference sequence). Trimming removed 4 bases at V and 6 bases at J, with 13 bases between. The CDR3 totals 13 residues.